A single sample gave rise to the 18 T cell receptor beta chains below, sequenced in a study of blood T cell repertoires in COVID-19. The data were produced by immunoSEQ multiplex PCR, yet TCRdb's version contains in-frame clones alone and is incomplete. Of about 200,000 clones listed, 89% were seen once; the top ten hold around 6.9%. The sequenced sample was peripheral blood. The receptors here all came from a man aged 55 to 70 who had recovered from COVID-19.

This chain links TRBV5-4 with TRBJ2-7; 11 bases agree with TRBD1. Germline V gene data show CDR1 as SGHNT and CDR2 as YYREEE (reference sequence). V shed 0 bases and J 0 bases; nucleotides not matched to a gene: 2. CDR3 length: 16 amino acids. In nucleotides, the CDR3 is TGTGCCAGCAGCTTGGGGGGGACAGGGGGCTCCTACGAGCAGTACTTC. It translates to CASSLGGTGGSYEQYF.

This chain connects TRBV5-1 to TRBJ2-3, with 10 bases lining up with TRBD2. The J segment lost 5 bases and the V segment lost 0 bases, leaving 6 bases of the junction unmatched. There are 16 residues in the CDR3. Germline CDR1 SGHRS, CDR2 YFSETQ. The CDR3 DNA reads TGCGCCAGCAGCTTGGTGGCTAGCGGGAGTGGAGATACGCAGTATTTT. Protein: CASSLVASGSGDTQYF.

The rearrangement links TRBV7-2 to TRBJ1-1; D gene uncertain. This CDR3 comprises 12 residues. Per germline, CDR1 SGHTA and CDR2 FQGNSA. V was shortened by 4 bases and J by 11 bases, with 14 bases between the two germline ends. CDR3 protein: CASSSFGGRAFF. In DNA form, the CDR3 reads TGTGCCAGCAGCTCCTTCGGTGGGAGGGCTTTCTTT. The full variable domain, completed using reference TRBV7-2 and TRBJ1-1, is GAGVSQSPSNKVTEKGKDVELRCDPISGHTALYWYRQSLGQGLEFLIYFQGNSAPDKSGLPSDRFSAERTGGSVSTLTIQRTQQEDSAVYLCASSSFGGRAFFGQGTRLTVV.

The chain couples TRBV30 to TRBJ2-7; D not certain. Germline V gene lookup returns CDR1 GTSNPN and CDR2 SVGIG (reference sequence). Trimming cost V 5 bases and J 6 bases, with 8 bases left between them. This CDR3 has 10 amino acids. The CDR3 spells CAWGDSEQYF. In DNA, the CDR3 is TGTGCCTGGGGAGACTCCGAGCAGTACTTC.

This clone occurred once. The chain carries TRBV4-2 and TRBJ2-1; D perhaps matches TRBD2 (5 bases). Germline loops: CDR1 LGHNA, CDR2 YNFKEQ. This CDR3 has 14 amino acids. Trimming pared 6 bases from V and 0 bases from J, leaving 9 bases between. The CDR3 DNA sequence: TGTGCCAGCAGTGGACTGAGCTCCTACAATGAGCAGTTCTTC. Its protein product is CASSGLSSYNEQFF.

V usage is TRBV5-1 and J usage is TRBJ2-7, with 8 nucleotides matching TRBD1. V lost 6 bases, J lost 3 bases, and 14 bases stayed unmatched. Germline CDR1 and CDR2: SGHRS and YFSETQ. There are 16 residues in the CDR3. The CDR3: CASNDLTGGRVYEQYF. CDR3 coding DNA: TGCGCCAGCAACGACCTCACAGGGGGAAGGGTCTACGAGCAGTACTTC. The full variable domain, its missing parts supplied by reference TRBV5-1 and TRBJ2-7, is KAGVTQTPRYLIKTRGQQVTLSCSPISGHRSVSWYQQTPGQGLQFLFEYFSETQRNKGNFPGRFSGRQFSNSRSEMNVSTLELGDSALYLCASNDLTGGRVYEQYFGPGTRLTVT.

CDR3: CASSMAGRQETQYF. The CDR3 bases are TGTGCCAGCAGCATGGCGGGGCGCCAAGAGACCCAGTACTTC. V usage is TRBV11-3 and J usage is TRBJ2-5; TRBD2 is a possible D gene (6 bases). The germline V gene has CDR1 SGHNT and CDR2 YENEEA. V gave up 5 bases and J gave up 1 base, with 11 bases separating them. CDR3 length: 14 amino acids.

The gene calls are TRBV28 and TRBJ2-7; D is unresolved. Trimming shortened V by 4 bases and J by 4 bases, and 11 bases separated the two germline ends. The CDR3 loop spans 13 amino acids. Germline values: CDR1 MDHEN, CDR2 SYDVKM. DNA of the CDR3: TGTGCCAGCAGTTCCTTACCTCGGTACGAGCAGTACTTC. Residues: CASSSLPRYEQYF.

The chain couples TRBV29-1 to TRBJ2-5, with 7 bases aligning to TRBD1. The CDR3 runs to 13 residues. Germline CDR1 reads SQVTM; CDR2 reads ANQGSEA. Trimming cost V 7 bases and J 1 base; bases outside gene matches: 6. The CDR3 spells CSAVRDSQETQYF. The DNA for the CDR3 is TGCAGCGCTGTCCGGGACAGCCAAGAGACCCAGTACTTC. Combining the CDR3 with reference TRBV29-1 and TRBJ2-5 gives the whole variable domain SAVISQKPSRDICQRGTSLTIQCQVDSQVTMMFWYRQQPGQSLTLIATANQGSEATYESGFVIDKFPISRPNLTFSTLTVSNMSPEDSSIYLCSAVRDSQETQYFGPGTRLLVL.

The CDR3: CASSPGLAAGTDTQYF. CDR3 sequence (DNA): TGCGCCAGCAGCCCGGGACTAGCGGCTGGCACAGATACGCAGTATTTT. The chain recombines TRBV5-1 with TRBJ2-3, with 11 bases aligning to TRBD2. CDR1 is SGHRS, CDR2 YFSETQ, per germline. The CDR3 spans 16 residues. J gave up 1 base and V 4 bases, and 5 bases lay outside the gene matches.

The chain couples TRBV20-1 to TRBJ1-1, with a possible D match to TRBD1 (5 bases). CDR3 size: 12 residues. Germline CDR1 and CDR2: DFQATT and SNEGSKA (reference sequence). The germline V and J ends were trimmed by 3 bases and 6 bases, with 11 bases remaining between them. The CDR3 loop is CSASIWGAEAFF. The CDR3 DNA follows: TGCAGTGCTAGTATTTGGGGGGCTGAAGCTTTCTTT.

Only one count was recorded for this clone. This chain connects TRBV5-6 to TRBJ1-6, with 10 bases matching TRBD1. Germline CDR1 SGHDT, CDR2 YYEEEE. The V and J ends lost 3 bases and 3 bases, in that order; junction bases with no gene match: 6. The CDR3 is 17 residues long. Here the CDR3 DNA reads TGTGCCAGCAGCTCAAGGACAGGGGGTTACTATAATTCACCCCTCCACTTT. This gives the protein CASSSRTGGYYNSPLHF. Drawing the rest from reference TRBV5-6 and TRBJ1-6, the complete variable domain is DAGVTQSPTHLIKTRGQQVTLRCSPKSGHDTVSWYQQALGQGPQFIFQYYEEEERQRGNFPDRFSGHQFPNYSSELNVNALLLGDSALYLCASSSRTGGYYNSPLHFGNGTRLTVT.

The chain is built from TRBV10-1 and TRBJ2-2; TRBD2 matches 9 bases. Unmatched junction bases numbered 18, after V lost 0 bases and J lost 4 bases. The CDR3 is 21 amino acids. Germline CDR1 and CDR2: WNHNN and SYGVQD (reference sequence). CDR3 bases: TGCGCCAGCAGTGAGTCCAATCTGGAGACTAGCGGAATTAATTCCACCGGGGAGCTGTTTTTT. It specifies CASSESNLETSGINSTGELFF.

This CDR3 is CASSLVLAGVANTGELFF. The CDR3 DNA reads TGTGCCAGCAGCTTAGTACTAGCGGGAGTGGCGAACACCGGGGAGCTGTTTTTT. The chain is built from TRBV7-6 and TRBJ2-2, with TRBD2 matching over 11 bases. Germline lookup yields CDR1 SGHVS and CDR2 FNYEAQ. CDR3 length equals 18 residues. The trim removed 1 base at V and 0 bases at J, leaving 4 bases unmatched.

The chain has TRBV19 and TRBJ2-2; 8 positions agree with TRBD2. The CDR3 consists of 16 residues. V lost 5 bases, J lost 0 bases, and 5 bases stayed unmatched. Per germline, CDR1 LNHDA and CDR2 SQIVND (reference sequence). CDR3 amino acids: CASSFYSGANTGELFF. The CDR3 DNA is TGTGCCAGTAGTTTCTATAGCGGGGCGAACACCGGGGAGCTGTTTTTT.

This rearrangement joins TRBV15 to TRBJ1-1; D is uncertain. V lost 3 bases and J 1 base, leaving 9 bases between the germline ends. The CDR3 has 14 amino acids. Germline lookup yields CDR1 LNHNV and CDR2 YYDKDF (reference sequence). The DNA of the CDR3 is TGTGCCACCAGCAGTCACAGTACGAACACTGAAGCTTTCTTT. This encodes CATSSHSTNTEAFF.

This clone was detected a few times. The V call is TRBV5-5, the J call TRBJ1-5, with unresolved D. V lost 1 base to trimming and J lost 4 bases, with 6 bases between them. The CDR3 is 13 residues long. Germline-derived CDR1 and CDR2 are SGHKS and YYEKEE (reference sequence). DNA of the CDR3: TGTGCCAGCAGCTTGAACGCGAATCAGCCCCAGCATTTT. This translates into CASSLNANQPQHF.

The sample holds one count of this clone. This rearrangement joins TRBV11-2 to TRBJ1-5; D call uncertain. Trimming cost V 1 base and J 0 bases, with 10 bases left between them. The CDR3 covers 16 residues. Germline V gene data show CDR1 as SGHAT and CDR2 as FQNNGV. CDR3 bases: TGTGCCAGCAGCTTAGTGCAGATTTGTAGCAATCAGCCCCAGCATTTT. Translating gives CASSLVQICSNQPQHF. Filled out from reference TRBV11-2 and TRBJ1-5, the complete variable domain reads EAGVAQSPRYKIIEKRQSVAFWCNPISGHATLYWYQQILGQGPKLLIQFQNNGVVDDSQLPKDRFSAERLKGVDSTLKIQPAKLEDSAVYLCASSLVQICSNQPQHFGDGTRLSIL.